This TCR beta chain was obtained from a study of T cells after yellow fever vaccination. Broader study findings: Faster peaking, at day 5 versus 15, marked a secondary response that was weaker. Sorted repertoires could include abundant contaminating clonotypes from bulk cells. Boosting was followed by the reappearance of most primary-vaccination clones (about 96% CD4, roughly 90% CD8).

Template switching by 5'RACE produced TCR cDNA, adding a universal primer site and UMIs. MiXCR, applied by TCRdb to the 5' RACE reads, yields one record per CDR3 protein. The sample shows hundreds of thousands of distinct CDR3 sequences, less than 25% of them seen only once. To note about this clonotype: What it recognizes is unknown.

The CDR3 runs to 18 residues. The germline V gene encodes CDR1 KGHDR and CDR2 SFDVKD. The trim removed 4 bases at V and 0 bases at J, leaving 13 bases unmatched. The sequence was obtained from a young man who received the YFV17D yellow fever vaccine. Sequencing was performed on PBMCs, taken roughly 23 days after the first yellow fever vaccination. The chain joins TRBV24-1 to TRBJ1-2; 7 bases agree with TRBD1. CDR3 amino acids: CATSDPPGQRRTNYGYTF. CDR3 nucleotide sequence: TGTGCCACCAGTGACCCGCCGGGACAGCGAAGAACTAACTATGGCTACACCTTC.